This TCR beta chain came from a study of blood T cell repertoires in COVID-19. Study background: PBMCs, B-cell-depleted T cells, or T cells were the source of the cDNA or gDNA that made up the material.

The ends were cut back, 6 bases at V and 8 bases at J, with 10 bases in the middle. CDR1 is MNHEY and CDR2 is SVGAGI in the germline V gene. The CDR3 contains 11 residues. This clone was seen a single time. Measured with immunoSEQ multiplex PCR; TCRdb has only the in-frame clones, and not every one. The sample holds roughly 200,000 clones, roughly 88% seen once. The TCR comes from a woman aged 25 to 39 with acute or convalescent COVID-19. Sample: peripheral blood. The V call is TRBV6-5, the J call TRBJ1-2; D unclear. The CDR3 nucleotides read TGTGCCAGCAGATCTACCCTAGGCTACACCTTC. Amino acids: CASRSTLGYTF.